This TCR beta chain derives from a study of cytomegalovirus exposure and HLA in healthy donors. Study-wide results and limits: Roughly uniform depth of sequencing across donors was assumed in presence/absence analyses.

There are a few counts of this clone. Its target is not known. PCR employed 60 Vbeta and 13 Jbeta primers. Sequencing was performed with immunoSEQ multiplex PCR; in TCRdb, only in-frame clones are kept and a portion is missing. The top ten hold more than 2.5% of the sample, which has around 130,000 clones, about 80% seen once. CDR1 is LGHNA and CDR2 is YSLEER in the germline V gene. Trimming removed 3 bases from V and 2 bases from J; junction bases left unmatched: 16. The CDR3 sequence is 20 residues long. The sequencing sample was made of PBMCs. The rearrangement links TRBV4-3 to TRBJ2-7; TRBD2 aligns across 13 bases. This sequence originates from a male donor in good health and CMV-seronegative. CDR3 in DNA: TGCGCCAGCAGCCAGTGGGGGGGACAGGTCGGACTAGCGGGGGCCTACGAGCAGTACTTC. Residues: CASSQWGGQVGLAGAYEQYF.